The 6 T cell receptor beta chains listed next were all sequenced from one sample in a study of cytomegalovirus exposure and HLA in healthy donors. The primer mix had 60 Vbeta and 13 Jbeta primers. Libraries were prepared by immunoSEQ multiplex PCR; TCRdb keeps only in-frame clonotypes and omits some of them. This table has roughly 130,000 clones, around two thirds appearing once. The material sequenced was PBMCs. These receptors all stem from a human donor in good health.

The rearrangement uses TRBV7-8 and TRBJ2-1, with 7 bases that match TRBD2. The CDR3 extends over 15 amino acids. Germline V gives CDR1 SGHVS, CDR2 FQNEAQ. J gave up 7 bases and V 5 bases, and 11 bases lay outside the gene matches. This CDR3 is CASSGHRSGANEQFF. In nucleotides, the CDR3 is TGTGCCAGCAGCGGACATCGCAGCGGGGCGAATGAGCAGTTCTTC.

The chain links TRBV18 to TRBJ2-1; D unresolved. Trimming took 3 bases from V and 10 from J, leaving 10 bases between them. The CDR3 runs to 12 residues. In germline, CDR1 is KGHSH, CDR2 LQKENI. CDR3 sequence reads: CASSPRGEEQFF. As DNA, the CDR3 is TGTGCCAGCTCACCCAGAGGCGAGGAGCAGTTCTTC.

V gene TRBV6-5 combines with J gene TRBJ1-4; 8 bases align to TRBD1. CDR3 length: 15 amino acids. The ends lost 6 bases at V and 7 bases at J; junction bases unmatched: 10. Germline lookup yields CDR1 MNHEY and CDR2 SVGAGI. This CDR3 reads CASRPHRGWGEKLFF. Written as DNA, the CDR3 is TGTGCCAGCAGACCACACAGGGGGTGGGGTGAAAAACTGTTTTTT.

The chain is built from TRBV5-1 and TRBJ1-1, with a tentative D call TRBD1 (6 bases). CDR3 length: 15 amino acids. Germline CDR1 is SGHRS and CDR2 is YFSETQ. The V end lost 4 bases, the J end lost 7 bases, and 20 bases lay between the germline ends. The CDR3 here is CASSPDLDSKIEAFF. The CDR3 region has the DNA TGCGCCAGCAGCCCTGACCTGGACAGTAAGATTGAAGCTTTCTTT.

The V call is TRBV7-6, the J call TRBJ2-2; 7 nucleotides align to TRBD2. The V and J ends lost 3 bases and 7 bases, in that order; junction bases with no gene match: 17. This CDR3 spans 18 amino acids. Germline CDR1 reads SGHVS; CDR2 reads FNYEAQ. CDR3 in amino acids: CASSFQGRRSGAGGELFF. For the CDR3, the DNA is TGTGCCAGCAGCTTCCAGGGTCGTCGGAGCGGGGCGGGCGGGGAGCTGTTTTTT.

This chain uses TRBV7-2 with TRBJ1-1; no definite D call. The CDR3 contains 13 residues. Germline CDR1 SGHTA, CDR2 FQGNSA. V shed 1 base and J shed 3 bases, with 6 bases lying between them. In nucleotides, the CDR3 is TGTGCCAGCAGCTTAGTGCAGTACACTGAAGCTTTCTTT. Protein: CASSLVQYTEAFF.